The 5 T cell receptor beta chains presented below share a single source sample, sequenced in a study of OX40 agonist ivuxolimab in advanced cancers. Library method: the immunoSEQ multiplex PCR assay. Sourced from immuneACCESS, this table was stored by TCRdb with only in-frame sequences that have V and J called. A share of the clones is absent; for the studies checked, an unresolved V gene accounts for under half, and the remainder has no known explanation. The sample table shows roughly 43,000 clones, and 82% are seen once. The ten largest clones capture approximately 1.8% of the sample. Sequencing used CD4+ or CD8+ T cells sorted from blood, obtained in a trial of the OX40 agonist ivuxolimab. These receptors originate from an adult with an advanced solid tumor such as melanoma, head and neck, liver or kidney cancer.

The rearrangement joins TRBV18 to TRBJ1-1; a possible D gene is TRBD1 (5 bases). V lost 4 bases and J lost 1, with 7 bases in between. Germline loops: CDR1 KGHSH, CDR2 LQKENI. There are 13 residues in the CDR3. CDR3 bases: TGTGCCAGCTCACTAGGACAGAACACTGAAGCTTTCTTT. Residues: CASSLGQNTEAFF.

A few counts support this clone. The rearrangement joins TRBV4-1 to TRBJ2-4; a possible D gene is TRBD2 (6 bases). V was trimmed by 3 bases and J by 6 bases, leaving 15 bases between them. The CDR3 is made up of 15 amino acids. From germline, CDR1 is MGHRA and CDR2 YSYEKL. CDR3 loop: CASSHLIGSGNIQYF. Written as DNA, the CDR3 is TGCGCCAGCAGCCATCTAATCGGTAGCGGAAACATTCAGTACTTC.

The rearrangement uses TRBV29-1 and TRBJ1-4; 10 nucleotides match TRBD1. V was pared by 5 bases and J by 2 bases, with 2 bases of the junction left unmatched. The germline CDR1 and CDR2 sequences are SQVTM and ANQGSEA. This CDR3 has 14 amino acids. CDR3 protein: CSVPGQGTNEKLFF. The CDR3 nucleotides read TGCAGCGTTCCGGGACAGGGGACTAATGAAAAACTGTTTTTT.

The chain has TRBV5-1 and TRBJ2-5; 8 bases are shared with TRBD1. V dropped 0 bases and J dropped 2; count of bases not matched to a gene: 3. The germline CDR1 and CDR2 sequences are SGHRS and YFSETQ. This CDR3 region has 15 residues. The CDR3 region has the DNA TGCGCCAGCAGCTTGGGACAGGGGTTTCAAGAGACCCAGTACTTC. Protein product: CASSLGQGFQETQYF.

The chain links TRBV7-9 to TRBJ2-1; unclear D gene. The germline gives CDR1 SEHNR, CDR2 FQNEAQ (reference sequence). The CDR3 consists of 15 residues. The V gene lost 5 bases and the J gene lost 7 bases, with 18 bases spanning the gap. The CDR3 reads CASSLRLGSPNEQFF. CDR3 sequence (DNA): TGTGCCAGCAGCCTTCGTCTAGGATCTCCAAATGAGCAGTTCTTC.